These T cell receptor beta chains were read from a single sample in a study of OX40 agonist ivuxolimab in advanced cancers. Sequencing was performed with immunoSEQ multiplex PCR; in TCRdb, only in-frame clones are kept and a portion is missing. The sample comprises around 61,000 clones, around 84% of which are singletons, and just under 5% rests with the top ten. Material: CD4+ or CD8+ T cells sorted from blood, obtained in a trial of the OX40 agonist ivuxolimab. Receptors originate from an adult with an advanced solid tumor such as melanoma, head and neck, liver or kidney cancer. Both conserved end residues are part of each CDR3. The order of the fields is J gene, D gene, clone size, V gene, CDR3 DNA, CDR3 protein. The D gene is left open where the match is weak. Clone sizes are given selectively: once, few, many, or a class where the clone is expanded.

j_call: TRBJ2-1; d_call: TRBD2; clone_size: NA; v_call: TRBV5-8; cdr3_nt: TGTGCCAGCAGCGCGGGGGGCTGGGCTGAGCAGTTCTTC; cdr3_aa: CASSAGGWAEQFF
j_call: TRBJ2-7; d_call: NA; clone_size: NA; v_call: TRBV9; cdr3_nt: TGTGCCAGCAGCGTAGGCCAGGGTCCCTACGAGCAGTACTTC; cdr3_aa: CASSVGQGPYEQYF
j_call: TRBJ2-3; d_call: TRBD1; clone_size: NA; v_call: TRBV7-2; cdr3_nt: TGTGCCAGCAGCTTTCTCAGGGGGCGCGGGTTCACAGATACGCAGTATTTT; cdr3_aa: CASSFLRGRGFTDTQYF
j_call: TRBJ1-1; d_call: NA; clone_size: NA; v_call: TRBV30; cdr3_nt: TGTGCCTGGAGTGTTGAGGGGAGAACTGAAGCTTTCTTT; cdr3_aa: CAWSVEGRTEAFF
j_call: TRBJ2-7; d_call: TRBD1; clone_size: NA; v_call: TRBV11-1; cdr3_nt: TGTGCCAGCAGCTTTGACAGGGAACCACACGAGCAGTACTTC; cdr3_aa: CASSFDREPHEQYF
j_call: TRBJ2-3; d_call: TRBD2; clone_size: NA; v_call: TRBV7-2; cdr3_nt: TGTGCCAGCAGCTTCTTCTCGGGAGGCCGCACAGATACGCAGTATTTT; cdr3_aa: CASSFFSGGRTDTQYF
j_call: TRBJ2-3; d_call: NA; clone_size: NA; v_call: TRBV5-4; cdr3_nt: TGTGCCAGCAGCACACCCCGGGACGGGAGCACAGATACGCAGTATTTT; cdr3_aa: CASSTPRDGSTDTQYF
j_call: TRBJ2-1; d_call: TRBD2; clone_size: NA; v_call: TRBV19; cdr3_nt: TGTGCCAGTACCCCAAAGGCGGGGGATGAGGGTGAGCAGTTCTTC; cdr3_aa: CASTPKAGDEGEQFF
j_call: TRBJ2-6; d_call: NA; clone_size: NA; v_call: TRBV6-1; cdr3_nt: TGTGCCAGCAGTGAAGTTGGCGCCAACGTCCTGACTTTC; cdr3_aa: CASSEVGANVLTF
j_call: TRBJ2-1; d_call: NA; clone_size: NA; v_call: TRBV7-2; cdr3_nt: TGTGCCAGCAGCATAAGCTCCTACAATGAGCAGTTCTTC; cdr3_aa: CASSISSYNEQFF
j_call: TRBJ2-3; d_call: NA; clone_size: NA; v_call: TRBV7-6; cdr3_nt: TGTGCCAGCAGCCTCCGATATACACTCGGGGATACGCAGTATTTT; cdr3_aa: CASSLRYTLGDTQYF
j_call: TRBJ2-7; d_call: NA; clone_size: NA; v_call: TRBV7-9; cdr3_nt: TGTGCCAGCAGCTTTGGCGGAAGCTCCTACGAGCAGTACTTC; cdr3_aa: CASSFGGSSYEQYF
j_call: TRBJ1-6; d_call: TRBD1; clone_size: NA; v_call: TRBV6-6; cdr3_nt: TGTGCCAGCAGACCAGACAGGGTTAATTCACCCCTCCACTTT; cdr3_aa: CASRPDRVNSPLHF
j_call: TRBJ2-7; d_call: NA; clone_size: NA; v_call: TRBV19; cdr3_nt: TGTGCCAGTAGTGCTTCAGAGACGGATTATCGCTCCTACGAGCAGTACTTC; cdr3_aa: CASSASETDYRSYEQYF
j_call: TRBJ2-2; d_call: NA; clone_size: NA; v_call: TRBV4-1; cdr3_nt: TGCGCCAGCAGCCACACCTTCTACACCGGGGAGCTGTTTTTT; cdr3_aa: CASSHTFYTGELFF
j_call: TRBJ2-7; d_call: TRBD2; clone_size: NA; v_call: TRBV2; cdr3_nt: TGTGCCAGCAGCCCTAGCGGGGAGCTTCACGAGCAGTACTTC; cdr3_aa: CASSPSGELHEQYF
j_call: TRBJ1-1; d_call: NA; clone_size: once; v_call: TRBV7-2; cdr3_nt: TGTGCCAGCAGCTTAAGCCGGTTGAACACTGAAGCTTTCTTT; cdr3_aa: CASSLSRLNTEAFF
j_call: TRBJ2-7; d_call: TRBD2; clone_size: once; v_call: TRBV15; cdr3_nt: TGTGCCACCAGCAGAGATTCTGAACTAGCGGGAGGCATAAGCTCCTACGAGCAGTACTTC; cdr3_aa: CATSRDSELAGGISSYEQYF
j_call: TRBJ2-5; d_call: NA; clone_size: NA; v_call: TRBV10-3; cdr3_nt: TGTGCCATCAGTGAGTCGAGGGAGACCCAGTACTTC; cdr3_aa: CAISESRETQYF
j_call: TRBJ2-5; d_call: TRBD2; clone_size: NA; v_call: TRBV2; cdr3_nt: TGTGCCAGCAGGGCGGGGGGCGCACAAGAGACCCAGTACTTC; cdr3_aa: CASRAGGAQETQYF
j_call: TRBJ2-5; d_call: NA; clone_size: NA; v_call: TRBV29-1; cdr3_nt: TGCAGCGTTGAATGGGCCCTCCAAGAGACCCAGTACTTC; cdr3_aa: CSVEWALQETQYF
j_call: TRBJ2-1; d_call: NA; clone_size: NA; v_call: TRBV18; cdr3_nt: TGTGCCAGCTCACCATCATGGAGTGAGCAGTTCTTC; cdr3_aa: CASSPSWSEQFF
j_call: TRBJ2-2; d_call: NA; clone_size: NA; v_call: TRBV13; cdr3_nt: TGTGCCAGCAGCTCAGGGAACACCGGGGAGCTGTTTTTT; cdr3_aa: CASSSGNTGELFF
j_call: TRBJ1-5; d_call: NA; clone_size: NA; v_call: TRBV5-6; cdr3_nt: TGTGCCAGCAGTTTGACAGGAGCCGATCAGCCCCAGCATTTT; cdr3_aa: CASSLTGADQPQHF
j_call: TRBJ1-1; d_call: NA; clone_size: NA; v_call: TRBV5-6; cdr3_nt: TGTGCCAGCAGCTTGGGGTCCGGGATTCCTGAAGCTTTCTTT; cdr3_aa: CASSLGSGIPEAFF
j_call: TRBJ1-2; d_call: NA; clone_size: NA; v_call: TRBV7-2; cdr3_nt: TGTGCCAGCAGCCCTGGACAGCGAGACTATGGCTACACCTTC; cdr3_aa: CASSPGQRDYGYTF
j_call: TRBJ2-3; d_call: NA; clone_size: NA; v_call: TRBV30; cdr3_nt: TGTGCCCGTGATAGCGGAACCTCCACAGATACGCAGTATTTT; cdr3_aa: CARDSGTSTDTQYF
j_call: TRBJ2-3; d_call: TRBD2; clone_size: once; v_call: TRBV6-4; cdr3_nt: TGTGCCAGCAGTGAAGCGGGGGGAACAGATACGCAGTATTTT; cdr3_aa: CASSEAGGTDTQYF
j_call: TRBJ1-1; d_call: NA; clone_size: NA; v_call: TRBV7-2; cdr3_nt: TGTGCCAGCAGCTCCACCTCTCATAACACTGAAGCTTTCTTT; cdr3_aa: CASSSTSHNTEAFF
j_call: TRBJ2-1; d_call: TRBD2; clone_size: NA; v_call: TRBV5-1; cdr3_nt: TGCGCCAGCAGCTGGGGACTAGCGGGATTGAATGAGCAGTTCTTC; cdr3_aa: CASSWGLAGLNEQFF
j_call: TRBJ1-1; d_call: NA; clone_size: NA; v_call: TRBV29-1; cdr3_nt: TGCAGCGGATTGCAAGCTGAAGCTTTCTTT; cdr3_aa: CSGLQAEAFF
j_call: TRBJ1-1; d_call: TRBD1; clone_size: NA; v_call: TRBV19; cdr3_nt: TGTGCCAGTACCGGTGGGACAGCCAACACTGAAGCTTTCTTT; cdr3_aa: CASTGGTANTEAFF
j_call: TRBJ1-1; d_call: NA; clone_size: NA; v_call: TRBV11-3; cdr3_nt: TGTGCCAGCAGCTCGCCGGGACATCAGAACACTGAAGCTTTCTTT; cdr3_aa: CASSSPGHQNTEAFF
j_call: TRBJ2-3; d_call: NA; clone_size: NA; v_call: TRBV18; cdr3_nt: TGTGCCAGCTCGACCGGGGCGGGGATCACAGATACGCAGTATTTT; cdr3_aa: CASSTGAGITDTQYF
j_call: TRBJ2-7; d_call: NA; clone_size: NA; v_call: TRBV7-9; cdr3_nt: TGTGCCAGCAACAGGGGGGGGAGTCCGGGCGAGCAGTACTTC; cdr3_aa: CASNRGGSPGEQYF
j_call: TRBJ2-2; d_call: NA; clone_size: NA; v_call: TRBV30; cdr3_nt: TGTGCCTGGAGTGTACGGCTATCGACCGGGGAGCTGTTTTTT; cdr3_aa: CAWSVRLSTGELFF
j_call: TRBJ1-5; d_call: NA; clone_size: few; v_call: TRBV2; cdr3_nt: TGTGCCAGCAGTCCAGGTTGGGACCAGCCCCAGCATTTT; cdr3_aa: CASSPGWDQPQHF
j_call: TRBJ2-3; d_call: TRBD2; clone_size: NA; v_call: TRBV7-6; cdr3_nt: TGTGCCAGCAGCCCTACACCTAGCGGAAGAGATACGCAGTATTTT; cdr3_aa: CASSPTPSGRDTQYF
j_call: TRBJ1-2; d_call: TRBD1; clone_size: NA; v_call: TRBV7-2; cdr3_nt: TGTGCCAGCAGGTCCGGGACAGGGGACAGTGGCTACACCTTC; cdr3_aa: CASRSGTGDSGYTF
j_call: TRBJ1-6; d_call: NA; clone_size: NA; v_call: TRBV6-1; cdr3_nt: TGTGCCAGCAGTCGAACCTCCTCACCCCTCCACTTT; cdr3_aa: CASSRTSSPLHF
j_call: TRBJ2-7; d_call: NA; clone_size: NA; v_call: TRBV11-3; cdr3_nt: TGTGCCAGCAGCCCTTTAGAAGGGGCTACCGAGCAGTACTTC; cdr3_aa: CASSPLEGATEQYF
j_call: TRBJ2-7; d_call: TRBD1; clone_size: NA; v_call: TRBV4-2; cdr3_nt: TGTGCCAGCAGCCGACAAAGCGGGGGACCGGGACAGGGGTCCCACGAGCAGTACTTC; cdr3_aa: CASSRQSGGPGQGSHEQYF